This entry describes one T cell receptor (beta chain). Its antigen is not identified. These data are taken from a study of T cell repertoires in aging, cancer and after chemotherapy. Study-level background: Donors were grouped into six age bands spanning 30 or younger through 70 or older. Roughly 8.8 million TCR reads made up the full dataset.

TRB rearrangements spanning V, D and J were amplified using mixed TRB-A/B primers. Each CDR3 protein is one row after TCRdb ran MiXCR on the multiplex PCR reads. The sample has over 8,000 distinct CDR3 sequences, about 38% seen once; the top ten hold more than 9%. TCR beta rearrangements were amplified from peripheral blood genomic DNA. Whole-study results and caveats: In healthy donors, age-related TCR diversity loss mainly reflected lost richness. Compared with age-matched healthy donors, untreated hematological or solid cancer patients showed higher blood TCR clonality.

The sequenced sample was blood. This sequence originates from a human donor with a solid tumor.

The DNA of the CDR3 is TGTGCCAGCAGTTACTCTCCCCTTCTAGCGGGGGGATGGAATGAGCAGTTCTTC. Translated: CASSYSPLLAGGWNEQFF. This chain connects TRBV6-5 to TRBJ2-1; 11 bases are a match to TRBD2. Germline V gene lookup returns CDR1 MNHEY and CDR2 SVGAGI. J was trimmed by 7 bases and V by 0 bases; bases with no gene match: 11. The CDR3 runs to 18 residues.